The 32 T cell receptor beta chains below all came from one sample that was sequenced in a study of blood T cells in healthy people across ages. Using a J-beta primer mix together with a sample-barcoded 5' primer, a second PCR was run for about 7 to 12 cycles. TCRdb reprocessed the 5' RACE reads via MiXCR and lists one record per CDR3 protein. The sample yields some 920,000 distinct CDR3 sequences, just over 50% seen once. Sequences were obtained from blood. These receptor sequences come from a woman aged 60-75 years in good health.

The rearrangement uses TRBV4-3 and TRBJ2-6, with D uncertain. The CDR3 runs to 13 residues. The germline CDR1 and CDR2 sequences are LGHNA and YSLEER. Trimming removed 2 bases at V and 3 bases at J, with 2 bases between. The DNA of the CDR3 is TGCGCCAGCAGCCAAAATGGGGCCAACGTCCTGACTTTC. This gives the protein CASSQNGANVLTF.

V is TRBV7-2 and J is TRBJ2-7; the D is unclear. The tail of the sequence fits TRBJ2-5 better, so the J call may be wrong. From germline, CDR1 is SGHTA and CDR2 FQGNSA. The CDR3 spans 14 residues. The CDR3 protein is CASSLRGQKETQYF. CDR3 DNA sequence: TGTGCCAGCAGCTTACGTGGGCAGAAAGAGACCCAGTACTTC.

The chain uses TRBV7-9 and TRBJ2-7; TRBD1 is a possible D gene (5 bases). Trimming took off 5 bases at V and 3 bases at J, with 17 bases between the two ends. Germline assignment: CDR1 SEHNR and CDR2 FQNEAQ (reference sequence). The CDR3 is made up of 15 amino acids. CDR3 sequence (DNA): TGTGCCAGCAGCCCACTGCAGGGCTTAAGCTACGAGCAGTACTTC. Amino acid sequence: CASSPLQGLSYEQYF.

The chain joins TRBV20-1 to TRBJ1-6, with D possibly being TRBD1 (5 bases). The CDR3 extends over 19 amino acids. CDR1 and CDR2 (germline): DFQATT, SNEGSKA (reference sequence). V lost 6 bases to trimming and J lost 6 bases, with 30 bases between them. As DNA, the CDR3 is TGCAGTGCCCACGATCCCACCGGGGGTAATGTGGCGGGTAATTCACCCCTCCACTTT. Amino acids: CSAHDPTGGNVAGNSPLHF.

This rearrangement joins TRBV10-3 to TRBJ1-2; unclear D gene. Between the trimmed V and J ends, which lost 5 bases and 4 bases, there was a span of 8 bases. The germline V gene encodes CDR1 ENHRY and CDR2 SYGVKD. The length of the CDR3 is 12 residues. As DNA, the CDR3 is TGTGCCATCAGTCCCCGCGGCTATGGCTACACCTTC. Protein: CAISPRGYGYTF.

This clonotype has only a few counts. The chain couples TRBV28 to TRBJ2-5; 9 bases match TRBD2. The J segment lost 1 base and the V segment lost 4 bases, leaving 4 bases of the junction unmatched. Germline V gene data show CDR1 as MDHEN and CDR2 as SYDVKM. This CDR3 has 15 amino acids. The CDR3 DNA follows: TGTGCCAGCAGTTCCCCGACTAGCGGCCAAGAGACCCAGTACTTC. Amino acid sequence: CASSSPTSGQETQYF.

Remarks on this clonotype: A much more abundant neighbour one base away suggests this may be a read error. The chain links TRBV5-1 to TRBJ2-1, with no clear D. This CDR3 contains 14 residues. Germline CDR1 reads SGHRS; CDR2 reads YFSETQ. CDR3 DNA sequence: TGCGCCAGCAGCTTGGACTTGATTGGCAATGAGCGGTTCTTC. It encodes CASSLDLIGNERFF.

The chain employs TRBV7-2 and TRBJ2-1; D assignment may be TRBD1 or TRBD2 (6 bases each). This CDR3 spans 15 amino acids. Germline V gene sequence: CDR1 SGHTA, CDR2 FQGNSA. V gave up 5 bases and J gave up 0 bases, with 11 bases separating them. The CDR3 coding sequence is TGTGCCAGCAGCGGAGGGGGGACCTCCTACAATGAGCAGTTCTTC. Protein sequence: CASSGGGTSYNEQFF.

J is TRBJ2-1 and V is TRBV4-1; D unclear. Trimming took 0 bases from V and 5 from J, leaving 11 bases between them. Looked up from germline, CDR1 is MGHRA and CDR2 is YSYEKL. The CDR3 extends over 15 amino acids. This CDR3 reads CASSQEPGLDNEQFF. The DNA for the CDR3 is TGCGCCAGCAGCCAAGAACCAGGCCTTGACAATGAGCAGTTCTTC.

The rearrangement joins TRBV7-8 to TRBJ2-7, with D perhaps matching TRBD2 (5 bases). Germline lookup yields CDR1 SGHVS and CDR2 FQNEAQ. Trimming removed 5 bases from V and 2 bases from J, with 19 bases in between. The CDR3 sequence is 16 residues long. In DNA form, the CDR3 reads TGTGCCAGCAGCCCCCCCGGGCGGGCAGCTCCCTACGAGCAGTACTTC. Amino acids: CASSPPGRAAPYEQYF.

As concerns this clonotype: Germline is not matched at one junction end, which may reflect a read error. The V gene is TRBV27, the J gene TRBJ2-1, with TRBD2 as a possible D gene (5 bases). The germline V gene encodes CDR1 MNHEY and CDR2 SMNVEV (reference sequence). This CDR3 is 11 amino acids long. DNA of the CDR3: TGTGCGAGCCGAGTTGGGAGTGAGGAGTTCTTC. Its protein is CASRVGSEEFF.

The rearrangement uses TRBV4-3 and TRBJ2-3; D might be TRBD2 (6 bases). Between the trimmed V and J ends, which lost 4 bases and 4 bases, there was a span of 15 bases. The CDR3 runs to 15 residues. Germline CDR1 LGHNA, CDR2 YSLEER. The CDR3 is CASSRGIAVADTQYF. CDR3 DNA sequence: TGCGCCAGCAGCCGAGGAATAGCGGTTGCAGATACGCAGTATTTT.

This clonotype showed up just once. V gene TRBV20-1 combines with J gene TRBJ2-7; 8 positions match TRBD1. V was clipped by 5 bases and J by 2 bases; unmatched bases: 11. CDR1 DFQATT and CDR2 SNEGSKA come from the germline V gene (reference sequence). This CDR3 contains 15 residues. Here the CDR3 reads CSAGGGPGQAYEQYF. The DNA of the CDR3 is TGCAGTGCTGGGGGCGGGCCGGGACAGGCCTACGAGCAGTACTTC.

The chain uses TRBV27 and TRBJ1-1; tentative D call: TRBD1 (6 bases). CDR1 is MNHEY, CDR2 SMNVEV, per germline (reference sequence). This CDR3 is 13 amino acids long. Trimming took off 7 bases at V and 5 bases at J, with 14 bases between the two ends. The CDR3 spells CASNVLQGTEAFF. The CDR3 bases are TGTGCCAGCAATGTCCTACAGGGAACTGAAGCTTTCTTT.

The V call is TRBV4-1, the J call TRBJ1-1; D remains ambiguous. Per germline, CDR1 MGHRA and CDR2 YSYEKL. V lost 3 bases, J lost 4 bases, and 15 bases lay in between. The CDR3 covers 15 residues. Here the CDR3 reads CASSHDYGLGTEAFF. The CDR3 DNA reads as TGCGCCAGCAGCCATGACTATGGGTTGGGCACTGAAGCTTTCTTT.

This clonotype has just one count. The V and J genes are TRBV15 and TRBJ2-5, with D unclear. The CDR3 totals 13 residues. Germline V gene data show CDR1 as LNHNV and CDR2 as YYDKDF (reference sequence). With 3 bases removed from V and 5 bases from J, the gap between germline ends came to 10 bases. CDR3 residues: CATSRWQRETQYF. The DNA of the CDR3 is TGTGCCACCAGCAGGTGGCAGAGGGAGACCCAGTACTTC.

There are a few counts of this clonotype. The CDR3 sequence is CAISRTSGRDEQFF. As DNA, the CDR3 is TGTGCCATCAGTAGGACTAGCGGGAGAGATGAGCAGTTCTTC. The genes are TRBV10-3 and TRBJ2-1, with 13 positions matching TRBD2. The CDR3 loop spans 14 amino acids. Germline CDR1 ENHRY, CDR2 SYGVKD. The V gene end was trimmed by 5 bases and the J gene end by 8 bases; junction bases not matched to a gene: 3.

CDR3 nucleotides: TGCAGTGCTGACGGGACAGGGGTCATTCAGTACTTC. This encodes CSADGTGVIQYF. The chain joins TRBV20-1 to TRBJ2-4; 10 positions match TRBD1. Germline assignment: CDR1 DFQATT and CDR2 SNEGSKA (reference sequence). The CDR3 runs to 12 residues. V gave up 5 bases and J gave up 9 bases; unmatched junction bases: 4.

The rearrangement links TRBV4-1 to TRBJ2-2; possibly TRBD2 for D (5 bases). Deletions cut 0 bases from V and 7 bases from J, with 9 bases between. The CDR3 consists of 14 residues. The germline CDR1 and CDR2 sequences are MGHRA and YSYEKL. CDR3: CASSQDREVGELFF. DNA of the CDR3: TGCGCCAGCAGCCAAGACCGGGAAGTCGGGGAGCTGTTTTTT.

The rearrangement uses TRBV28 and TRBJ2-7, with D uncertain. Trimming shortened V by 2 bases and J by 2 bases, and 7 bases separated the two germline ends. This CDR3 contains 13 residues. Germline CDR1 and CDR2: MDHEN and SYDVKM. The DNA for the CDR3 is TGTGCCAGCAGTTTAGCCCCACCCTACGAGCAGTACTTC. This translates into CASSLAPPYEQYF.

Note on this clonotype: Compared with germline, one end of the junction differs, possibly owing to a read error. The rearrangement uses TRBV12-3 or TRBV12-4 and TRBJ2-3; 9 bases fit TRBD2. The CDR3 has 13 residues. CDR3 nucleotide sequence: TGTGCCAGCGGTTTGCTAGCGGGGCATACGCAGTATTTT. It specifies CASGLLAGHTQYF.

The rearrangement links TRBV6-1 to TRBJ2-1, with D unresolved. This CDR3 is built from 15 residues. Trimming removed 1 base from V and 0 bases from J, with 7 bases in between. Germline assignment: CDR1 MNHNS and CDR2 SASEGT. The CDR3 loop is CASSEGMSSYNEQFF. DNA of the CDR3: TGTGCCAGCAGTGAAGGGATGAGCTCCTACAATGAGCAGTTCTTC.

This clonotype has a handful of counts. This sequence joins TRBV3-1 and TRBJ2-1; possible D gene TRBD2, 5 bases. Germline V gives CDR1 LGHDT, CDR2 YNNKEL (reference sequence). With 1 base removed from V and 3 bases from J, the gap between germline ends came to 13 bases. The CDR3 loop spans 16 amino acids. The CDR3 DNA reads TGTGCCAGCAGCCAAGTAACTAGATCTTTCTACAATGAGCAGTTCTTC. This encodes CASSQVTRSFYNEQFF.

The CDR3 DNA reads TGTGCCACGACAGGGGACCATGGCTACACCTTC. Protein product: CATTGDHGYTF. V is TRBV10-3 and J is TRBJ1-2; 8 bases are a match to TRBD1. Germline CDR1 reads ENHRY; CDR2 reads SYGVKD. This CDR3 has 11 residues. The J segment lost 6 bases and the V segment lost 10 bases, leaving 4 bases of the junction unmatched.

The chain has TRBV28 and TRBJ2-5, with 12 bases identical to TRBD2. The V and J ends lost 6 bases and 2 bases, in that order; junction bases with no gene match: 13. The CDR3 is 18 amino acids. The germline V gene encodes CDR1 MDHEN and CDR2 SYDVKM. This chain's CDR3 is CASSLTSGRGPKQETQYF. CDR3 sequence (DNA): TGTGCCAGCAGCCTGACTAGCGGGAGAGGGCCCAAGCAAGAGACCCAGTACTTC.

This clonotype was detected only a few times. This sequence joins TRBV5-1 and TRBJ2-2; D is ambiguous. The CDR3 extends over 16 amino acids. The V end lost 3 bases, the J end lost 2 bases, and 14 bases lay between the germline ends. Germline-derived CDR1 and CDR2 are SGHRS and YFSETQ. The CDR3: CASSSGVKRNTGELFF. The DNA of the CDR3 is TGCGCCAGCAGCTCTGGCGTGAAAAGAAACACCGGGGAGCTGTTTTTT.

In its sample, this clonotype was seen a few times. The chain has TRBV25-1 and TRBJ1-1; the match to TRBD1 covers 7 bases. The CDR3 spans 15 residues. Germline assignment: CDR1 MGHDK and CDR2 SYGVNS. Trimming removed 3 bases from V and 5 bases from J; junction bases left unmatched: 9. The CDR3 coding sequence is TGTGCCAGCAGTGACGCGACAGGGAGTTTTACTGAAGCTTTCTTT. As protein: CASSDATGSFTEAFF. The entire variable domain, with the rest obtained from reference TRBV25-1 and TRBJ1-1, is as follows: EADIYQTPRYLVIGTGKKITLECSQTMGHDKMYWYQQDPGMELHLIHYSYGVNSTEKGDLSSESTVSRIRTEHFPLTLESARPSHTSQYLCASSDATGSFTEAFFGQGTRLTVV.

V and J are TRBV18 and TRBJ2-5; D unclear. V lost 3 bases to trimming and J lost 11 bases, with 13 bases between them. The germline V gene has CDR1 KGHSH and CDR2 LQKENI. This CDR3 is 12 amino acids long. The DNA for the CDR3 is TGTGCCAGCTCACCTAGTTCGGCGGAGCAGTACTTC. Protein product: CASSPSSAEQYF.

This clonotype was seen a few times. The rearrangement uses TRBV3-1 and TRBJ2-3; 10 positions agree with TRBD2. Germline V gene data show CDR1 as LGHDT and CDR2 as YNNKEL (reference sequence). V lost 4 bases and J lost 2; bases outside the gene matches: 6. This CDR3 is built from 16 residues. CDR3 loop: CASSPTSGRVTDTQYF. The CDR3 bases are TGTGCCAGCAGCCCGACAAGCGGGAGGGTCACAGATACGCAGTATTTT.

The sample holds one count of this clonotype. V and J are TRBV10-3 and TRBJ2-3; TRBD2 agrees at 10 bases. The CDR3 loop spans 17 amino acids. After removal of 3 bases from V and 0 bases from J, the junction contained 6 bases not matched to a gene. Germline V gives CDR1 ENHRY, CDR2 SYGVKD. CDR3 in amino acids: CAISDQLAGPSTDTQYF. CDR3 coding DNA: TGTGCCATCAGTGACCAACTAGCGGGACCTAGCACAGATACGCAGTATTTT.

Notes on this clonotype: The junction differs from germline at one of its ends, possibly a read error. The rearrangement joins TRBV27 to TRBJ2-6; D perhaps matches TRBD2 (6 bases). Per the germline V gene, CDR1 is MNHEY and CDR2 is SMNVEV (reference sequence). The CDR3 contains 17 residues. CDR3 protein: CASSFREPYSGADVLTF. In DNA, the CDR3 is TGTGCCAGCAGTTTCCGGGAGCCCTACTCTGGGGCCGACGTCCTGACTTTC.

This clonotype appeared a few times. The chain is built from TRBV5-1 and TRBJ2-4; 10 bases fit TRBD1. CDR3 length: 15 residues. Per germline, CDR1 SGHRS and CDR2 YFSETQ. The ends lost 0 bases at V and 7 bases at J; junction bases unmatched: 4. The CDR3 loop reads CASSLEGTGDNIQYF. The DNA of the CDR3 is TGCGCCAGCAGCTTGGAGGGGACAGGGGACAACATTCAGTACTTC.